Given below is one TCR beta chain in context. This entry belongs to a study of blood T cell repertoires in COVID-19. Overall study: The analysed material was cDNA or gDNA that came from T cells, B-cell-depleted T cells, or PBMCs.

Per germline, CDR1 KGHDR and CDR2 SFDVKD. The CDR3 spans 14 residues. Trimming stripped 7 bases from V and 0 bases from J, with 8 bases between. The repertoire was sequenced with immunoSEQ multiplex PCR; TCRdb's copy has only in-frame clones and lacks some. This table holds roughly 66,000 clones, about 80% found once. The sequenced sample consisted of peripheral blood. The rearrangement joins TRBV24-1 to TRBJ2-2, with D perhaps matching TRBD2 (5 bases). This sequence originates from a woman aged 55-69 years with acute or convalescent COVID-19. The CDR3 loop reads CATSSGTNTGELFF. The CDR3 DNA reads TGTGCCACCAGCTCGGGGACGAACACCGGGGAGCTGTTTTTT.